This T cell receptor beta chain was identified during a study of T cell responses to AZD1222 COVID-19 vaccine. The table came from immunoSEQ multiplex PCR; TCRdb's copy has only in-frame clones and leaves some out. The sample holds about 130,000 clones, 85% to 95% seen once. Deletions cut 5 bases from V and 3 bases from J, with 11 bases between. Germline values: CDR1 SGHNT, CDR2 YENEEA. This CDR3 has 14 amino acids. Specimen: peripheral blood, collected 28 days after the second AZD1222 dose. The sequence derives from an adult who received the AZD1222 COVID-19 vaccine. The chain employs TRBV11-3 and TRBJ2-1; weak D call: TRBD2 (6 bases). The CDR3 here is CASSPGGSYNEQFF. The CDR3 DNA follows: TGTGCCAGCAGCCCCGGGGGTAGCTACAATGAGCAGTTCTTC.